Included here is one T cell receptor beta chain sequence, with context. Its cognate antigen has yet to be identified. Nothing much larger sits one base from this clone, and base qualities are not available. The cohort was made up of 500 to 850 healthy bone marrow donors. At the time of sampling, every cohort member was nominally healthy, though immune exposures that went unrecorded were likely present. The donor was CMV seropositive and was included in the group of 250 to 350 seropositive cohort members. A peripheral blood sample was collected from each donor, and TCR beta sequencing was performed on peripheral blood mononuclear cells. Genomic DNA was extracted from the blood cell samples with the Qiagen DNeasy Blood Extraction Kit. Receptor libraries were prepared by the immunoSEQ multiplex PCR assay. For the multiplex PCR, a mixture combining 60 forward primers for TCR Vbeta segments and 13 reverse primers for TCR Jbeta segments was used. The CDR3 region of rearranged TCR beta genes was amplified from genomic DNA with a multiplex PCR assay. The amplified TCR beta libraries were sequenced on the Illumina HiSeq System as 87-base-pair reads. Processing in the source paper ran as follows. A later analysis tallied roughly 76 million unique TCR beta chains across the 550 to 850 repertoires, and about 12 million of those chains were shared by two or more donors. Raw reads were error-corrected and collapsed into unique sequences with a nearest-neighbor algorithm that merged closely related sequences to remove PCR and sequencing errors. V, D and J gene segments were assigned by aligning CDR3 sequences to IMGT reference sequences. For a sequence to be retained, a match of at least six nucleotides to both a V gene segment and a J gene segment was required. A rearrangement was called productive if the CDR3 had no stop codons and remained in frame with V and J, and every other rearrangement was called non-productive. CDR3 was defined according to IMGT convention as the region running from the second conserved V-encoded cysteine to the conserved J-encoded phenylalanine. The earlier analysis of more than 450 of the donors excluded sequences that lacked an unambiguous match to a single V gene segment. An earlier analysis of a few hundred of the donors classified V segments as functional when productive rearrangements were above 56.7% and as segregating when the standard deviation between donors was above 5%. A statistical classification framework was developed to diagnose cytomegalovirus status using the catalog of TCR beta chain sequences. In a later analysis, TCR nucleotide sequences were compared against IMGT/GENE-DB human TR gene sequences so that V and J genes could be assigned. The TCRdist pipeline was used in a later analysis to assign CDR3 sequences and most-parsimonious VDJ recombination scenarios. A later analysis defined each TCR beta chain by its CDR3 amino acid sequence plus V-gene family, and excluded reads lacking a unique V-gene family. As a way to deal with suspected cross-contamination and a sequencing artifact, a later analysis dropped more than 500 nucleotide sequences that were highly shared and had low generation probability. For each public chain, a later analysis derived a clonal expansion index from normalized ranks of inferred template counts within each repertoire. In a later analysis, generation probabilities were computed using a VDJ recombination model fitted to out-of-frame rearrangements, and the results were checked against IGoR. In a later analysis, hypergeometric tests were used to score TCR-TCR, TCR-HLA and TCR-CMV co-occurrence, with a repertoire-size bias correction applied to TCR pairs. To estimate false discovery rates, a later analysis permuted the HLA or CMV assignments 20 times. In a later analysis, co-occurring TCRs were grouped using DBSCAN, with TCRdist sequence similarity added in when clustering inside HLA-allele-positive subsets. Repertoires with fewer than 30,000 or more than 120,000 public chains were left out of co-occurrence clustering, as were five repertoires with anomalous nucleotide sharing. Here the immuneACCESS table is served through TCRdb, limited to in-frame sequences with V and J called. Missing clones are a known gap in these copies; in checked studies unresolved V genes cover under half, and the rest lacks a known reason. The DNA was the basis for D and trimming; V, J and clone size are from that table. In all, the sample holds about 150,000 clones, and around 65% of those were seen once. The ten largest clones capture about 3% of the sample.

The data belong to a study of cytomegalovirus exposure and HLA in healthy donors (dated by TCRdb to about 2017). Notes on the research overall: According to an earlier analysis of several hundred of the donors, 150 million to 200 million T cells yielded 120 million or so unique TCR beta sequences and about 280 Gb of sequence data. Because of strong linkage in the cohort, roughly five DR-DQ haplotypes were treated as single units for association and clustering. On average, about 200,000 unique TCR beta nucleotide sequences were sequenced per donor among some 420 genotyped donors of the cohort, with 15% to 20% of those sequences being non-productive. Of the 300 to 450 genotyped donors, about 80% fell in the genetic ancestry cluster associated with self-reported Caucasian donors. Roughly 300 gigabases of sequencing data and around 80 million unique TCR sequences made up an early release that covered 500 to 650 HLA-typed donors. Rather than drawing on any new phenotypic data, the later analysis identified candidate immune exposures from TCR beta sequences and the way those sequences occurred across donors. The study aimed to test whether cataloging public T cell receptors could reveal signatures of past pathogen exposure. Every discovery cohort repertoire had been produced on one sequencing platform. The number of typed donors differed by locus: roughly 620-640 for A, B, C, DRB1 and DQB1; 500 to 550 for DQA1; approximately 610 for DPA1; and some 450 for DPB1. To study patterns of TCR occurrence, a later analysis re-analyzed previously published TCR beta repertoires from under 750 donors and added high-resolution HLA genotyping. Genome-wide SNP genotypes for about 65% of the roughly 700 donors were used in a later genetic analysis, which treated that subset as a discovery cohort. Alongside the repertoire data, information on donor age, sex, ethnicity and CMV serostatus was compiled. To predict cytomegalovirus infection status, the study combined high-throughput TCR immunosequencing, statistical association of individual TCRs with disease status, and machine learning. An earlier analysis of approximately 630 of the donors applied high-throughput TCR beta sequencing to assess whether each TCR beta V gene segment acted as functional or pseudogenic. In addition to the first cohort of approximately 650 subjects, a separate validation cohort of around 110 different subjects was used. The T cell repertoires of 666 subjects were profiled by immunosequencing and related to cytomegalovirus serostatus. Class I and class II HLA loci were covered by the typing at four-digit resolution.

V loses 3 bases, J loses 4 bases, and the germline ends lie 9 bases apart. The CDR3 measures 13 amino acids from cysteine to phenylalanine. The DNA shown is the 39-base CDR3, in frame from base 1. As encoded in the germline V gene (reference sequence), CDR1 is MNHEY while CDR2 is SMNVEV. Findings and caveats that apply to the study as a whole: A later analysis found that most CMV-associated TCR beta chains appeared HLA-restricted, with HLA associations seemingly driven largely by CMV exposure. A later genetic analysis associated a missense DCLRE1C variant with V-gene and J-gene trimming of TCR beta chains, and an independent cohort replicated the association. Fewer than 20 rarely observed V segments, including chromosome 9 orphons, were excluded from the earlier analysis of approximately 600 of the donors because counts were too low. Broadly in line with IMGT annotations, most TCR beta V segments showed up in productive rearrangements about 87% or about 30% of the time in an earlier analysis of around 550 of the donors. HLA typing was unavailable for some donors at each locus, so association tests used only the typed subset. Several of the top co-occurrence clusters appeared to be linked to parvovirus B19, influenza, CMV and Epstein-Barr virus, according to a later analysis. In a later analysis, around 17,000 TCR beta sequences were associated with specific HLA alleles at a false discovery rate of 0.05. Assigning TCR associations to individual alleles was difficult when HLA alleles, especially DR and DQ, strongly co-occurred. The cohort was sequenced for TCR beta chains only, and without alpha or paired-chain data the features that could be detected were limited. A group of highly shared sequence variants was considered likely to be a technical artifact of the sequencing pipeline. In both the original and validation cohorts, the classifier was reported to diagnose cytomegalovirus status with high specificity and sensitivity. While some public TCRs were present in many individuals, most TCR sequences turned up only very rarely across donors. Linkage disequilibrium might explain the correlated functional status among segregating V segments, but an unknown experimental factor could not be ruled out. A few of the identified cytomegalovirus-associated TCR beta chains were confirmed in vitro to be specific for cytomegalovirus antigens. The 87-base-pair reads could not distinguish some IMGT-functional V segments, including TRBV6-2 and TRBV6-3, so those segments were excluded. In a later analysis, HLA-associated TCR beta chains showed more clonal expansion and lower generation probabilities than non-associated chains that were equally common. The only immune exposure information available for the cohort was CMV serostatus. A total of roughly 160 TCR beta chains were listed by the study as associated with cytomegalovirus. A further reported finding was that TCR beta sequences accurately predicted the HLA-A and HLA-B alleles for most subjects in the first cohort. According to the authors, the approach could potentially be generalized to other disease states and immunological phenotypes. A later genetic analysis reported fewer N-insertions in productive TCRs among donors in an Asian-associated ancestry cluster than the roughly 700-donor mean. Sequencing depth was assumed to be roughly uniform across donors in the presence/absence analyses, though that assumption may not hold. In a later analysis, TCR association rates were found to vary across HLA loci, with the most associated TCRs seen for DRB1 alleles and the fewest for HLA-C alleles.

The source material was PBMCs. In this chain, TRBV27 is recombined with TRBJ1-2, with a weak D call of TRBD1 (5 bases match). The source is a woman under 40 in good health and CMV-seropositive. The CDR3: CASSLGRLYGYTF. The nucleotide sequence is given as TGTGCCAGCAGTTTGGGGCGGCTCTATGGCTACACCTTC.